This T cell receptor (beta chain) was identified in a study of breast tumors, draining lymph nodes, adjacent tissues. V shed 5 bases and J 1 base; nucleotides not matched to a gene: 8. The CDR3 runs to 16 residues. The germline V gene has CDR1 DFQATT and CDR2 SNEGSKA (reference sequence). Axillary draining lymph nodes of breast cancer patients supplied the node samples. TCRdb reanalysed the multiplex PCR reads using MiXCR and keeps one entry per CDR3 protein. The repertoire consists of around 120,000 distinct CDR3 sequences, with nearly 20% occurring once and the leading ten covering more than 3%. This clonotype occurred many times.

The sample was axillary lymph node tissue. The TCR originated in a female donor with breast cancer. Some clones in this sample may be carry-over from other donors' samples. This chain uses TRBV20-1 with TRBJ2-3, with 11 bases fitting TRBD2. In DNA, the CDR3 is TGCAGTGCTCGGAGTTCACTAGCGGGGGGCACAGATACGCAGTATTTT. This translates into CSARSSLAGGTDTQYF.